These 8 T cell receptor beta chains were sequenced from one sample in a study of blood T cell repertoires in COVID-19. Only in-frame clones appear in the TCRdb table, and some are missing; sequencing was by immunoSEQ multiplex PCR. The sample shows approximately 260,000 clones, about 88% of them seen only once. The specimen was PBMCs or T cells enriched from blood (not recorded which). The source is a woman aged 45-59 years who had been exposed to COVID-19.

J is TRBJ2-2 and V is TRBV28; TRBD1 matches 7 bases. The CDR3 consists of 16 residues. The trim removed 8 bases at V and 4 bases at J, leaving 13 bases unmatched. The germline gives CDR1 MDHEN, CDR2 SYDVKM. Here the CDR3 reads CASSIPGQFPTGELFF. CDR3 sequence (DNA): TGTGCCAGCTCGATCCCGGGACAGTTCCCCACCGGGGAGCTGTTTTTT.

This clone was seen a single time. V gene TRBV3-1 (or the pseudogene TRBV3-2) combines with J gene TRBJ1-5; tentatively, D is TRBD1 (5 bases). Germline V CDR1 and CDR2: LGHDT, YNNKEL (reference sequence). V was trimmed by 4 bases and J by 5 bases, leaving 12 bases between them. This CDR3 is built from 14 residues. The CDR3 region is CASSRTGGDQPQHF. CDR3 DNA sequence: TGTGCCAGCAGCCGAACAGGTGGGGATCAGCCCCAGCATTTT.

The chain has TRBV4-3 and TRBJ1-2; 9 bases line up with TRBD1. The germline gives CDR1 LGHNA, CDR2 YSLEER. Trimming took 3 bases from V and 7 from J; bases not matched to a gene: 9. The CDR3 runs to 15 residues. CDR3 sequence: CASSQKGQGLSGYTF. CDR3 bases: TGCGCCAGCAGCCAGAAAGGACAGGGGTTGAGTGGCTACACCTTC.

V is TRBV5-1 and J is TRBJ2-4; D is unclear. This CDR3 has 16 residues. Trimming cost V 1 base and J 0 bases, with 11 bases left between them. Germline V lookup: CDR1 SGHRS, CDR2 YFSETQ. The CDR3: CASSLYGEIAKNIQYF. The CDR3 region has the DNA TGCGCCAGCAGCTTGTACGGAGAGATAGCCAAAAACATTCAGTACTTC.

DNA of the CDR3: TGTGCCAGCAGTGAGGAGGGTCTCTACGAGCAGTACTTC. As protein: CASSEEGLYEQYF. This chain links TRBV2 with TRBJ2-7, with D possibly TRBD2 on 6 matching bases. V lost 3 bases to trimming and J lost 3 bases, with 9 bases between them. The CDR3 has 13 residues. CDR1 and CDR2 from the germline V gene are SNHLY and FYNNEI.

The V call is TRBV11-2, the J call TRBJ2-2; 10 bases map to TRBD1. CDR3 length equals 16 residues. Unmatched junction bases numbered 5, after V lost 4 bases and J lost 3 bases. CDR1 SGHAT and CDR2 FQNNGV come from the germline V gene. The CDR3 bases are TGTGCCAGCAGCTACGGGGACAGGGGAGACACCGGGGAGCTGTTTTTT. Translating gives CASSYGDRGDTGELFF.

The chain links TRBV27 to TRBJ2-7, with 8 positions matching TRBD2. The CDR3 length is 15 residues. Trimming cost V 6 bases and J 0 bases; bases outside gene matches: 7. The V gene's germline CDR1 is MNHEY and CDR2 SMNVEV (reference sequence). In DNA, the CDR3 is TGTGCCAGCAGGCAGAGCGGGGGCTTCTCCTACGAGCAGTACTTC. Translation gives CASRQSGGFSYEQYF.

On this clone itself: One end of the junction is discordant with germline, which a read error may explain. The CDR3 loop is CASSPLDRGF. CDR3 nucleotide sequence: TGTGCCAGCAGCCCACTGGACAGGGGCTTC. This chain connects TRBV7-9 to TRBJ1-2; TRBD1 matches 9 bases. From germline, CDR1 is SEHNR and CDR2 FQNEAQ (reference sequence). CDR3 length: 10 residues.